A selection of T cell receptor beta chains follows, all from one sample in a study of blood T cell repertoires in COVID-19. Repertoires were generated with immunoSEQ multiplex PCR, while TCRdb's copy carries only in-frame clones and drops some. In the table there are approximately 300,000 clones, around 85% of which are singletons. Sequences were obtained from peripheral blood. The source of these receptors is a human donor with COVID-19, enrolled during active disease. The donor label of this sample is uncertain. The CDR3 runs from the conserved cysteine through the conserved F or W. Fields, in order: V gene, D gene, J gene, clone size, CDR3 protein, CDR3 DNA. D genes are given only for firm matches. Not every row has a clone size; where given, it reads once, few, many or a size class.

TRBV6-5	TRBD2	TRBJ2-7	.	CASNLAGQGYEQYF	TGTGCCAGCAATCTAGCGGGACAAGGCTACGAGCAGTACTTC
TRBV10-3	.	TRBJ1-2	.	CATQQGGYTF	TGTGCCACTCAGCAGGGAGGCTACACCTTC
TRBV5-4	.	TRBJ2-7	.	CASSDVGAPKQYF	TGTGCCAGCAGCGACGTGGGGGCGCCGAAGCAGTACTTC
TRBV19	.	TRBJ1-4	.	CASSIVAPGAEKLFF	TGTGCCAGTAGTATAGTAGCCCCGGGAGCCGAAAAACTGTTTTTT
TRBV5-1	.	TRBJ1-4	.	CASSLGTAGFNEKLFF	TGCGCCAGCAGCTTGGGGACAGCTGGCTTTAATGAAAAACTGTTTTTT
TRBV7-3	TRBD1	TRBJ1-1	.	CASSLTDRTEAFF	TGTGCCAGCAGCTTAACGGACAGGACTGAAGCTTTCTTT
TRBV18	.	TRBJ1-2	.	CASSPRVDSSYYGYTF	TGTGCCAGCTCACCCCGCGTGGACAGTTCGTACTATGGCTACACCTTC
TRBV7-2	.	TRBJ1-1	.	CASTPTGYTEAFF	TGTGCCAGCACCCCAACAGGGTACACTGAAGCTTTCTTT
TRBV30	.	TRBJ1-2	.	CAWSVLGADGYTF	TGTGCCTGGAGTGTGCTGGGGGCCGATGGCTACACCTTC
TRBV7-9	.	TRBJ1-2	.	CASSLDGAYGYTF	TGTGCCAGCAGTTTAGACGGAGCCTATGGCTACACCTTC
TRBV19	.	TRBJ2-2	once	CASRPRGTKSTGELFF	TGTGCCAGTAGACCTAGGGGGACTAAAAGCACCGGGGAGCTGTTTTTT
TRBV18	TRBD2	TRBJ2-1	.	CASSPGTSGYYNEQFF	TGTGCCAGCTCACCAGGGACTAGCGGGTATTACAATGAGCAGTTCTTC
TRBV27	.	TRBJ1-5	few	CASSSSGTRVQPQHF	TGTGCCAGCAGCTCCTCCGGGACACGGGTTCAGCCCCAGCATTTT
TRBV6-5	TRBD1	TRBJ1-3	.	CASSSDRVGYTIYF	TGTGCCAGCAGTTCGGACAGGGTGGGGTACACCATATATTTT
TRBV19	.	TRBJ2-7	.	CASSISTVDSYEQYF	TGTGCCAGCTCCATCTCGACAGTGGACTCCTACGAGCAGTACTTC
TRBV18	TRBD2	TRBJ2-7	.	CASSNQPPGGGSYEQYF	TGTGCCAGCTCGAATCAACCTCCGGGGGGGGGCTCCTACGAGCAGTACTTC
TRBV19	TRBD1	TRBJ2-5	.	CASSTDREETQYF	TGTGCCAGTAGCACCGACAGGGAAGAGACCCAGTACTTC